This note documents a single T cell receptor beta chain sequence. Its cognate antigen is unknown. Time point meaning: after dendritic cell vaccination, including at tumor progression/relapse. Patients had residual fresh-frozen tumor tissue and more than two years of survival data. The data were obtained in a study of glioma-infiltrating T cells after dendritic cell vaccination. The wider study: Dendritic cells derived from monocytes and pulsed with autologous tumor lysate formed the vaccine. The study's findings and limits: Higher TCR clonality did not directly relate to longer survival.

TCRB CDR3 was amplified from 2 ug genomic DNA or less. Sequenced by immunoSEQ multiplex PCR; TCRdb stores in-frame clones only, minus some. This repertoire shows about 65,000 clones, more than 75% found once; its top ten account for 11%. The V end was cut by 4 bases, the J end by 0 bases, with 11 bases between. The CDR3 loop spans 14 amino acids. Germline CDR1 is SGHTS and CDR2 is YDEGEE. The specimen was blood, collected after dendritic cell vaccination. The rearrangement joins TRBV5-8 to TRBJ2-7, with a possible D match to TRBD2 (5 bases). The origin of this receptor is a human donor with glioblastoma. CDR3 coding DNA: TGTGCCAGCAGCATACCCGGGGTCTCCTACGAGCAGTACTTC. It yields the protein CASSIPGVSYEQYF. The complete variable domain, with remaining parts taken from reference TRBV5-8 and TRBJ2-7, reads EAGVTQSPTHLIKTRGQQATLRCSPISGHTSVYWYQQALGLGLQFLLWYDEGEERNRGNFPPRFSGRQFPNYSSELNVNALELEDSALYLCASSIPGVSYEQYFGPGTRLTVT.